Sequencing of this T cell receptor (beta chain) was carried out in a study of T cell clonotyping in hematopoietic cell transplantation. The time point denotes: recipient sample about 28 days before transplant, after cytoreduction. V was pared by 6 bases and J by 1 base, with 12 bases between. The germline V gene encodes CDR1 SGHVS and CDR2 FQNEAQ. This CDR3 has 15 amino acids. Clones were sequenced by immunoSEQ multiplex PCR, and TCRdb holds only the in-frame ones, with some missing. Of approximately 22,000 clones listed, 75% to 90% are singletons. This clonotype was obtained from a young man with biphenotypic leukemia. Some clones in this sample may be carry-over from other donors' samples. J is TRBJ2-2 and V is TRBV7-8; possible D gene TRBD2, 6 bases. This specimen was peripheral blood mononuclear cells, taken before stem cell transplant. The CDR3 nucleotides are TGTGCCAGCAGTTCCGCTAGCGAGAACACCGGGGAGCTGTTTTTT. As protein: CASSSASENTGELFF.